This T cell receptor (beta chain) derives from a study of T-cell memory formation after mild COVID-19. Study results and limitations: Day 37-peaking second-wave clones had unconfirmed SARS-CoV-2 specificity.

This clonotype was observed a handful of times. Its antigen remains unknown. MiXCR, run by TCRdb on the 5' RACE reads, gives a single entry per CDR3 protein. The sample has hundreds of thousands of distinct CDR3 sequences; roughly 21% are singletons. CDR1 is LNHNV, CDR2 YYDKDF, per germline (reference sequence). This CDR3 has 13 residues. V lost 0 bases and J lost 3, with 5 bases in between. Sequencing input: PBMCs or a T cell subset sorted from them (not recorded which). This clonotype was sampled from an adult woman who had mild COVID-19 (a few samples of this study predate the infection). Cell type and time point are not known. V usage is TRBV15 and J usage is TRBJ1-2; D is unresolved. CDR3 in amino acids: CATSRDLDYGYTF. The CDR3 nucleotides are TGTGCCACCAGCAGAGATCTGGACTATGGCTACACCTTC. Supplemented by reference TRBV15 and TRBJ1-2, the full variable domain reads DAMVIQNPRYQVTQFGKPVTLSCSQTLNHNVMYWYQQKSSQAPKLLFHYYDKDFNNEADTPDNFQSRRPNTSFCFLDIRSPGLGDTAMYLCATSRDLDYGYTFGSGTRLTVV.